This T cell receptor beta chain was sequenced for a study of control samples from healthy donors and cancer patients (dated by TCRdb to 2019 to 2021). Libraries were made using the immunoSEQ multiplex PCR assay. This is the immuneACCESS table as TCRdb keeps it, with only in-frame sequences that have V and J called. A part of the clones is gone; compared with another copy, unresolved V genes explain less than half, and the rest is unexplained. Counted in this sample were about 130,000 clones; almost 95% of them appeared once. Around 0.52% of the sample is held by the ten biggest clonotypes. CDR1 and CDR2, looked up from the germline V gene, are MNHEY and SVGAGI. The CDR3 runs 14 amino acids, cysteine and phenylalanine included. The only DNA kept is the CDR3, 42 bases in frame from the first base. V was cut back by 6 bases and J by 1 base, leaving a gap of 7 bases between them. Notes on this clone: Its recognized antigen is unknown. No clone much larger than this one lies a single base away; base qualities are absent.

Sample: PBMCs. The receptor comes from a man older than 75 with head and neck cancer. The sequence is built from TRBV6-5 and TRBJ2-6, with the identity of the D gene unclear. The CDR3 region has the sequence CASRRKSGANVLTF. The DNA sequence reads TGTGCCAGCAGGCGTAAGTCTGGGGCCAACGTCCTGACTTTC.